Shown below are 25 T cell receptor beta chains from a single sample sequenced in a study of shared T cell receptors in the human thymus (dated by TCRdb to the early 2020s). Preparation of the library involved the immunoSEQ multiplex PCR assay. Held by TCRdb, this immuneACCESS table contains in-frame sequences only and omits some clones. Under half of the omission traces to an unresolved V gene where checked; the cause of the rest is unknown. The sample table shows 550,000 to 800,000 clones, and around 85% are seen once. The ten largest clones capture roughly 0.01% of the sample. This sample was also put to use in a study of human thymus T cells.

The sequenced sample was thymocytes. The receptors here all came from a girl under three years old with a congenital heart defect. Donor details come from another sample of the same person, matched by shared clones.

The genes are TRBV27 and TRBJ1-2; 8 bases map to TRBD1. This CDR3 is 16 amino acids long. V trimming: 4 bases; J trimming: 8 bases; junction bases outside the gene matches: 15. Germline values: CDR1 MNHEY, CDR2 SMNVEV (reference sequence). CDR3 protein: CASSSGQGTGGRGYTF. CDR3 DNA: TGTGCCAGCAGTTCGGGTCAGGGGACAGGCGGTCGCGGCTACACCTTC.

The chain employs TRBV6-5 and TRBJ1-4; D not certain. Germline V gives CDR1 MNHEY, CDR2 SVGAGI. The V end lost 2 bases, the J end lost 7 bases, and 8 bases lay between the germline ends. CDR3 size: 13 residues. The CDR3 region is CASSYRQAEKLFF. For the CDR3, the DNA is TGTGCCAGCAGTTACCGCCAGGCTGAAAAACTGTTTTTT.

The CDR3 DNA sequence: TGTGCCAGCAGTTACCGGGGAACCCAAGAGACCCAGTACTTC. Protein: CASSYRGTQETQYF. The genes are TRBV6-6 and TRBJ2-5; the D gene is possibly TRBD2 (5 bases). Germline V gene sequence: CDR1 MNHNY, CDR2 SVGAGI (reference sequence). The CDR3 extends over 14 amino acids. Deletions cut 2 bases from V and 1 base from J, with 8 bases between.

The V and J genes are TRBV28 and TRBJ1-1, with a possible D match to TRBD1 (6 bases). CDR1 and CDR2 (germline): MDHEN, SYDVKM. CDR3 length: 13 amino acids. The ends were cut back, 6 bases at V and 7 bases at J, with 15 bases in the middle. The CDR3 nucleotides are TGTGCCAGCAGGGGGGCGCGAATAGGTGAAGCTTTCTTT. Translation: CASRGARIGEAFF.

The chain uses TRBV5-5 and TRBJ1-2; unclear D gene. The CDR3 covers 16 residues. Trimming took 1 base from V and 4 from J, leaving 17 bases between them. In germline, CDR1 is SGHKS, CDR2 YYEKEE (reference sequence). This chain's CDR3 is CASSLYIPVLFYGYTF. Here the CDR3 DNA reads TGTGCCAGCAGCTTGTATATCCCCGTACTTTTCTATGGCTACACCTTC. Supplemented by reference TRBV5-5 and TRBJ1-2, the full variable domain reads DAGVTQSPTHLIKTRGQQVTLRCSPISGHKSVSWYQQVLGQGPQFIFQYYEKEERGRGNFPDRFSARQFPNYSSELNVNALLLGDSALYLCASSLYIPVLFYGYTFGSGTRLTVV.

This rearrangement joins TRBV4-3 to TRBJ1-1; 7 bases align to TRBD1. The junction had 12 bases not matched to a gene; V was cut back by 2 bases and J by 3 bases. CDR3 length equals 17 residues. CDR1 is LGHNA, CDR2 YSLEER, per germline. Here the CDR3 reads CASSQSPDRVGYTEAFF. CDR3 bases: TGCGCCAGCAGCCAAAGCCCCGACAGGGTAGGTTACACTGAAGCTTTCTTT.

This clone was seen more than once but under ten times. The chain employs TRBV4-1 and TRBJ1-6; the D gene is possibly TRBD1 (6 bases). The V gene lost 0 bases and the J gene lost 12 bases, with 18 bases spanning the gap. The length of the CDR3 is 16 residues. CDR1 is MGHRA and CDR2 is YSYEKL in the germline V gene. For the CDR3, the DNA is TGCGCCAGCAGCCAAGACCCCCCGGACAGCTGGGAACCCCTCCACTTT. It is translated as CASSQDPPDSWEPLHF.

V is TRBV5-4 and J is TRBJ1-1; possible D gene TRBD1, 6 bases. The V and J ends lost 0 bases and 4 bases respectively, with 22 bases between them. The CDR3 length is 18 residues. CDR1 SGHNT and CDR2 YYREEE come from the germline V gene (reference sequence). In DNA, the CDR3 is TGTGCCAGCAGCTTGGGTCTTAGCCAGGGGCCCCGTGCCACTGAAGCTTTCTTT. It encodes CASSLGLSQGPRATEAFF.

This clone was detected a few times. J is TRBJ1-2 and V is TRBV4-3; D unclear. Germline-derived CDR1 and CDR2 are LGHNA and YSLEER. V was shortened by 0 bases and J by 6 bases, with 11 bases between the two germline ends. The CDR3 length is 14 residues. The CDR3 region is CASSQEMMRDGYTF. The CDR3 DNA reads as TGCGCCAGCAGCCAAGAAATGATGAGGGATGGCTACACCTTC.

CDR3 nucleotides: TGTGCCAGCAGCTTAGGCAGGGCCGAATTCCCGCCAATCAACACCGGGGAGCTGTTTTTT. Translating it yields CASSLGRAEFPPINTGELFF. The chain recombines TRBV7-6 with TRBJ2-2; D might be TRBD1 (5 bases). The CDR3 sequence is 20 residues long. Germline loops: CDR1 SGHVS, CDR2 FNYEAQ. V lost 1 base and J lost 2, with 23 bases in between.

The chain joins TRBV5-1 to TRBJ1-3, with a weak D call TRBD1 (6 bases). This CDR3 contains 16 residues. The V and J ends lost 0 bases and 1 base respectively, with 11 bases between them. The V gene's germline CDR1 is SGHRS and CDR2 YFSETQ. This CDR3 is CASSLDRAPSGNTIYF. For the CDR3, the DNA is TGCGCCAGCAGCTTGGACAGGGCCCCTTCTGGAAACACCATATATTTT.

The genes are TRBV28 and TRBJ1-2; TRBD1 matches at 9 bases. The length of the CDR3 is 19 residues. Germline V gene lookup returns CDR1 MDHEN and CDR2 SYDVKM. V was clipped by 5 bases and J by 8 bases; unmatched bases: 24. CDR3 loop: CASSQLIQGALDLDGGYTF. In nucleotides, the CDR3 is TGTGCCAGCAGTCAACTAATACAGGGGGCCCTCGATCTGGATGGCGGCTACACCTTC.

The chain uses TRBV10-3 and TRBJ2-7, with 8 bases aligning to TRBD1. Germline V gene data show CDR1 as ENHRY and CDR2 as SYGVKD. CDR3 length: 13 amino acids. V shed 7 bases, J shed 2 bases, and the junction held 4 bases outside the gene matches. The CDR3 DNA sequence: TGTGCCATCAACGGACAGGGCGCCTACGAGCAGTACTTC. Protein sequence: CAINGQGAYEQYF.

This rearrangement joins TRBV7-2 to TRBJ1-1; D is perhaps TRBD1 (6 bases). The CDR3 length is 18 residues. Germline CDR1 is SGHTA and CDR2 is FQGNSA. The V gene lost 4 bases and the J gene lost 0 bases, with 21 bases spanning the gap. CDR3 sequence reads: CASSCNDRLPTMNTEAFF. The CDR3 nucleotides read TGTGCCAGCAGCTGTAACGACAGGCTCCCGACTATGAACACTGAAGCTTTCTTT.

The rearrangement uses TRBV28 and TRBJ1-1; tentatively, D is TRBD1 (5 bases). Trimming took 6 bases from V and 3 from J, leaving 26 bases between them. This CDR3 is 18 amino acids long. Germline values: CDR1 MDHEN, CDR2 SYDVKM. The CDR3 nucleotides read TGTGCCAGCAGGAGTTTAGCTTTGCAGGTCCGGGGGGACACTGAAGCTTTCTTT. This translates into CASRSLALQVRGDTEAFF.

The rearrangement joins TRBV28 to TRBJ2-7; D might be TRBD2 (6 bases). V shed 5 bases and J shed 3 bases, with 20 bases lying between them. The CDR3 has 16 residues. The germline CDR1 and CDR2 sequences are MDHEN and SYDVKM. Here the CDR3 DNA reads TGTGCCAGCAGTATGCACCGGGACCGGCGGGGCTACGAGCAGTACTTC. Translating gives CASSMHRDRRGYEQYF. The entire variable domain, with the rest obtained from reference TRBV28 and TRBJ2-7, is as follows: DVKVTQSSRYLVKRTGEKVFLECVQDMDHENMFWYRQDPGLGLRLIYFSYDVKMKEKGDIPEGYSVSREKKERFSLILESASTNQTSMYLCASSMHRDRRGYEQYFGPGTRLTVT.

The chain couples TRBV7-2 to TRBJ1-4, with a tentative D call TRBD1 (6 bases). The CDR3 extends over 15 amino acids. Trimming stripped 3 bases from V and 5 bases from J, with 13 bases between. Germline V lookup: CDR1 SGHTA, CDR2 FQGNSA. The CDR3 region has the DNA TGTGCCAGCAGCTTCCGGGGGCGGGGGAATGAAAAACTGTTTTTT. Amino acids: CASSFRGRGNEKLFF.

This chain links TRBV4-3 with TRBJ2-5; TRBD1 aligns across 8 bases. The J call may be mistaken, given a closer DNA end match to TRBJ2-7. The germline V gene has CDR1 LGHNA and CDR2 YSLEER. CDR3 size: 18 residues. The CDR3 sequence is CASSRETGARSSYYEQYF. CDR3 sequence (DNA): TGCGCCAGCAGCCGGGAGACAGGGGCGCGGAGTTCCTACTACGAGCAGTACTTC.

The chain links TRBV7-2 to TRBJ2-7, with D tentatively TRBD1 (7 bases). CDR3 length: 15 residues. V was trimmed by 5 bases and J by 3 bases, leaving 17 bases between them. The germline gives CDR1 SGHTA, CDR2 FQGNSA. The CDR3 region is CASSPMGGQLYEQYF. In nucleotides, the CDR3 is TGTGCCAGCAGCCCAATGGGGGGACAGCTCTACGAGCAGTACTTC.

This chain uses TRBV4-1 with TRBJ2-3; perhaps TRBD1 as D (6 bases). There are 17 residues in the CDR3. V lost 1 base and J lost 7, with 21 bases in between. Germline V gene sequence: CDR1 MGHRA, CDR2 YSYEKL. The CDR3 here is CASSQVGTWPSTNTQYF. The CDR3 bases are TGCGCCAGCAGCCAAGTGGGGACATGGCCCAGCACGAATACGCAGTATTTT.

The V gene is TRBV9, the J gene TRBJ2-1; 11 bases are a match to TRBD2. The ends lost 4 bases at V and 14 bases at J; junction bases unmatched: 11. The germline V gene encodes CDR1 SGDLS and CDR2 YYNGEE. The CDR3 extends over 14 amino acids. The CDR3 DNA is TGTGCCAGCAGCCCGAGGACTAGCGGGTTGAATAAGTTCTTC. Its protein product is CASSPRTSGLNKFF.

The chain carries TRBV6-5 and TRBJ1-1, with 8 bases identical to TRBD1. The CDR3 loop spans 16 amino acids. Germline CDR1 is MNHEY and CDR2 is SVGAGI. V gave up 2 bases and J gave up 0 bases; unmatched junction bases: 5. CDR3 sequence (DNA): TGTGCCAGCAGTTACCGAGAACAGGGGGTGAACACTGAAGCTTTCTTT. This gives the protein CASSYREQGVNTEAFF.

CDR3 protein: CASSFGSPIGYTF. DNA for the CDR3: TGTGCCAGCAGCTTTGGGAGCCCTATTGGCTACACCTTC. The chain uses TRBV7-2 and TRBJ1-2; D gene uncertain. The germline V gene has CDR1 SGHTA and CDR2 FQGNSA. V was clipped by 3 bases and J by 7 bases, with 12 bases between them. The CDR3 extends over 13 amino acids. The whole variable domain, remainder taken from reference TRBV7-2 and TRBJ1-2, is GAGVSQSPSNKVTEKGKDVELRCDPISGHTALYWYRQSLGQGLEFLIYFQGNSAPDKSGLPSDRFSAERTGGSVSTLTIQRTQQEDSAVYLCASSFGSPIGYTFGSGTRLTVV.

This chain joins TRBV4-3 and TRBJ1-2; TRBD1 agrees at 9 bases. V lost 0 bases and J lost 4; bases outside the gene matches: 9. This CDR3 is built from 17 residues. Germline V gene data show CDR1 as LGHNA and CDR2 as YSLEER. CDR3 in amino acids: CASSQDYRQGVSYGYTF. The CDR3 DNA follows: TGCGCCAGCAGCCAAGATTACAGACAGGGGGTGAGCTATGGCTACACCTTC.

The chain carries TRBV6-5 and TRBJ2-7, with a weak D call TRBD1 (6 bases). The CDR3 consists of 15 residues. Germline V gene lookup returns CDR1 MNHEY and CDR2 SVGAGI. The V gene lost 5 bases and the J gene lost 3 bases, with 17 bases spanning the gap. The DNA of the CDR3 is TGTGCCAGCAGTGCCTCAAGCCTAGGGGGCTACGAGCAGTACTTC. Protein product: CASSASSLGGYEQYF.